This entry describes one T cell receptor (beta chain). Its antigen is not identified. Germline V CDR1 and CDR2: PRHDT, FYEKMQ (reference sequence). This CDR3 is built from 12 residues. Trimming removed 5 bases from V and 6 bases from J, with 11 bases in between. This entry belongs to a study of long-term antiretroviral therapy in people with HIV. Study conclusions and caveats: Before ART, certain clones expanded, and these dominated the repertoire at all time points.

The immunoSEQ assay was v3.0, run at survey level. Sequencing used immunoSEQ multiplex PCR; TCRdb keeps in-frame clones, though not all of them. The table records about 31,000 clones, approximately 83% of them present only once. This receptor was obtained from a man between 18 and 35 years old with HIV. The sample in question was unsorted PBMCs, obtained 0.8 years before starting antiretroviral therapy. The V gene is TRBV13, the J gene TRBJ2-7; TRBD1 might be the D (6 bases). CDR3 amino acids: CASSLGQIEQYF. The CDR3, as DNA: TGTGCCAGCAGCCTCGGACAGATCGAGCAGTACTTC.